This T cell receptor (beta chain) came from a study of type 1 and type 2 diabetes patients. The wider study: The whole study generated some 20,000,000 paired-end reads. Regarding the study as a whole: In CD4+ and CD8+ T cells, type 2 diabetes diversity exceeded type 1.

Genomic DNA was the PCR template. Amplification of the beta chain CDR3 used 30 forward and 13 reverse multiplex primers. TCRdb called the multiplex PCR reads again in MiXCR, with one record for every CDR3 protein. The sample has some 250,000 distinct CDR3 sequences, more than 40% seen once; the top ten hold roughly an eighth. Each diabetic donor fulfilled classification criteria for either type 1 or type 2. Peripheral blood, 7.5 to 10 milliliters per participant, was collected. Germline V gene data show CDR1 as MNHEY and CDR2 as SMNVEV (reference sequence). The junction had 14 bases not matched to a gene; V was cut back by 0 bases and J by 9 bases. This CDR3 is 16 amino acids long. On this clonotype: The antigen is not known.

Sequencing was done on a sample of peripheral blood mononuclear cells (PBMCs). This chain uses TRBV27 with TRBJ2-7, with 7 bases matching TRBD1. This sequence originates from a man aged 18 to 35 with type 2 diabetes. DNA for the CDR3: TGTGCCAGCAGTTTATCAAGGGGGACAGACCTACGAGGGCAGTACTTC. This translates into CASSLSRGTDLRGQYF.